This T cell receptor beta chain was obtained from a study of cytomegalovirus exposure and HLA in healthy donors. Points from the study as a whole: Analyzed later, association rates of TCRs varied across HLA loci, with DRB1 most and HLA-C fewest. Researchers reportedly found TCR beta sequences accurately predicted most subjects' HLA-A and HLA-B alleles.

On this clone: Its antigen is unknown.

The CDR3 consists of 16 residues. V lost 8 bases, J lost 4 bases, and 24 bases lay in between. Germline CDR1 reads LNHDA; CDR2 reads SQIVND (reference sequence). The PCR ran on 60 Vbeta and 13 Jbeta primers. Some clones are missing from TCRdb's copy, which holds only in-frame ones; the method was immunoSEQ multiplex PCR. The sample includes around 140,000 clones. This sequence originates from a woman between 45 and 65 years old in good health and CMV-seronegative. The rearrangement uses TRBV19 and TRBJ2-7, with D possibly being TRBD2 (6 bases). The sequencing input was PBMCs. For the CDR3, the DNA is TGTGCCAGTCGCCAAAGGGGAGGCAGACCCGTTTACGAGCAGTACTTC. The encoded protein is CASRQRGGRPVYEQYF.